Included here is one TCR beta chain sequence, with context. A read error may account for a junction end that differs from germline. The data belong to a study of blood T cell repertoires in COVID-19. Across the study: Sites in the United States, Italy and Spain provided acute and convalescent COVID-19 samples. Sample material is recorded as cDNA or gDNA derived from T cells, B-cell-depleted T cells, or PBMCs.

The CDR3 runs 17 residues. CDR1 and CDR2 (germline): SSHAT, FNYEAQ (reference sequence). In the source study's methods: For nucleated cells, counts were estimated from reference gene primer amplification. Generated by immunoSEQ multiplex PCR, the TCRdb table keeps only in-frame clones and is missing some. That table furnishes V, J and clone size, whereas the DNA furnished D and trimming. The data show some 180,000 clones, 75% to 90% seen once. This receptor was taken from a middle-aged man with acute or convalescent COVID-19. Sequenced sample: peripheral blood. V usage is TRBV7-7 and J usage is TRBJ2-2, with 10 positions matching TRBD2. The CDR3 nucleotides read TGTGCTAGCAGCTTTTGGCTAGCGGGGGTGAACAGCGGGGAGCTGTTTTTT. Amino acid sequence: CASSFWLAGVNSGELFF. Looking up the rest from reference TRBV7-7 and TRBJ2-2 gives the full variable domain: GAGVSQSPRYKVTKRGQDVTLRCDPISSHATLYWYQQALGQGPEFLTYFNYEAQPDKSGLPSDRFSAERPEGSISTLTIQRTEQRDSAMYRCASSFWLAGVNSGELFFGEGSRLTVL.